This TCR beta chain comes out of a study of OX40 agonist ivuxolimab in advanced cancers. On the study more broadly: Patients in dose escalation had liver, melanoma, kidney or head and neck cancers. A mean age of around 66 years, range about 20 to 85, was recorded, and approximately 79% were male.

Concerning this clone itself: Its antigen is still unknown.

General study results and limits: Relative to CD4+, CD8+ T cells held more expanded clones on average.

Between the trimmed V and J ends, which lost 4 bases and 2 bases, there was a span of 6 bases. The CDR3 runs to 11 residues. The germline gives CDR1 SQVTM, CDR2 ANQGSEA. Assay: immunoSEQ multiplex PCR; the TCRdb copy retains only in-frame clones and omits some. The sample records 70,000 to 95,000 clones, 90% to 95% being singletons. The chain carries TRBV29-1 and TRBJ2-7, with unresolved D. The specimen was CD4+ or CD8+ T cells sorted from blood, collected in a trial of the OX40 agonist ivuxolimab. The sequence was collected from an adult with an advanced solid tumor such as melanoma, head and neck, liver or kidney cancer. CDR3: CSVAQTYEQYF. DNA of the CDR3: TGCAGCGTTGCCCAGACCTACGAGCAGTACTTC.